The rows below give T cell receptor beta chains drawn from one sample of a study of blood T cell repertoires in COVID-19. Repertoires were generated with immunoSEQ multiplex PCR, while TCRdb's copy carries only in-frame clones and drops some. The sample comprises just over 350,000 clones, 70% to 90% of which are singletons, and just over 7% rests with the top ten. The sequencing input was peripheral blood. These receptors came from an older woman with COVID-19, enrolled during active disease. Each CDR3 is given with its conserved first and last residue. The D gene is left open where the match is weak.

cdr3_length j_call d_call v_call cdr3_nt cdr3_aa
14 TRBJ2-7 TRBD1 TRBV5-1 TGCGCCAGCAGCTGGGGGACAGGGGGCGACGAGCAGTACTTC CASSWGTGGDEQYF
17 TRBJ2-1 TRBD2 TRBV6-2/TRBV6-3 TGTGCCAGCAGCCGACCTACTTCAGCGGGGGTCTACAATGAGCAGTTCTTC CASSRPTSAGVYNEQFF
13 TRBJ2-5 NA TRBV11-3 TGTGCCAGCAGCTTCCATGGGAGTGGGACCCAGTACTTC CASSFHGSGTQYF
12 TRBJ2-7 NA TRBV11-2 TGTGCCAGCAGCATTAGCCTCTACGAGCAGTACTTC CASSISLYEQYF
14 TRBJ1-5 NA TRBV7-3 TGTGCCAGCAGCTCCCCAGGGCCCAATCAGCCCCAGCATTTT CASSSPGPNQPQHF
15 TRBJ1-3 NA TRBV30 TGTGCCTGGAGTCAAACAGGGTTCTCTGGAAACACCATATATTTT CAWSQTGFSGNTIYF
14 TRBJ1-5 NA TRBV19 TGTGCCAGTAGTAGCACAGGTCCCAATCAGCCCCAGCATTTT CASSSTGPNQPQHF
15 TRBJ2-7 TRBD2 TRBV18 TGTGCCAGCTCACGGTGGGAGCTAGCGGGGGTAGAGCAGTACTTC CASSRWELAGVEQYF
12 TRBJ1-2 NA TRBV12-3/TRBV12-4 TGTGCCAGCAGTCCCCGTCAGGGAGGCTACACCTTC CASSPRQGGYTF
14 TRBJ1-2 NA TRBV7-2 TGTGCCAGCAGCTTAATGAGGCAGATCTATGGCTACACCTTC CASSLMRQIYGYTF
16 TRBJ2-1 TRBD2 TRBV3-1/TRBV3-2 TGTGCCAGCAGCCCTCCGGGACTAGCGGGGGTAGGTGAGCAGTTCTTC CASSPPGLAGVGEQFF